These T cell receptor beta chains were read from a single sample in a study of T cells in Graves' hyperthyroidism and ophthalmopathy. Using its own MiXCR run on the multiplex PCR reads, TCRdb lists one record per CDR3 protein. This sample carries some 650,000 distinct CDR3 sequences, 16% of them seen once, and the ten largest clones take roughly 3.4%. Source material: blood. Receptors were obtained from a woman in her thirties or forties with Graves' ophthalmopathy. Each CDR3 is given with its conserved first and last residue. D genes are given only for firm matches. Clone sizes are given selectively: once, few, many, or a class where the clone is expanded.

few,NA,TRBV30,TRBJ1-1,CAWRDPSGPGTEAFF,TGTGCCTGGAGGGACCCTAGCGGACCGGGCACTGAAGCTTTCTTT
few,NA,TRBV6-6,TRBJ1-2,CASSYSGVANYGYTF,TGTGCCAGCAGTTACTCGGGGGTAGCTAACTATGGCTACACCTTC
few,TRBD1,TRBV6-1,TRBJ2-7,CASSEPTRTGLISYEQYF,TGTGCCAGCAGTGAACCTACTAGGACAGGACTCATCTCCTACGAGCAGTACTTC
many,NA,TRBV20-1,TRBJ1-2,CSARVPSSGYTF,TGCAGTGCTAGAGTCCCTTCGAGTGGGTACACCTTC
NA,NA,TRBV10-3,TRBJ1-2,CAISEVRKVDYGYTF,TGTGCCATCAGTGAGGTCAGAAAGGTGGACTATGGCTACACCTTC
many,TRBD2,TRBV12-3/TRBV12-4,TRBJ2-1,CASSWGLAGDWVKQFF,TGTGCCAGCAGTTGGGGACTAGCGGGAGATTGGGTTAAGCAGTTCTTC
NA,TRBD1,TRBV30,TRBJ2-5,CAWTTGVYQETQYF,TGTGCCTGGACGACAGGGGTATACCAAGAGACCCAGTACTTC
NA,NA,TRBV7-9,TRBJ2-7,CASSSPERSSFYEQYF,TGTGCCAGCAGCTCACCCGAGCGGAGTAGCTTCTACGAGCAGTACTTC
few,NA,TRBV29-1,TRBJ1-1,CSVGVEPGGTEAFF,TGCAGCGTTGGGGTGGAGCCCGGTGGCACTGAAGCTTTCTTT
few,NA,TRBV18,TRBJ2-1,CASSSPVVDEQFF,TGTGCCAGCTCCTCCCCGGTGGTCGATGAGCAGTTCTTC
many,TRBD2,TRBV7-9,TRBJ2-7,CASSGTSGGDTYEQYF,TGTGCCAGCAGCGGGACTAGCGGGGGTGATACCTACGAGCAGTACTTC
many,NA,TRBV12-3/TRBV12-4,TRBJ1-5,CASSSDMGQPQHF,TGTGCCAGCAGTTCGGACATGGGTCAGCCCCAGCATTTT
many,TRBD2,TRBV7-3,TRBJ2-3,CASSSSGSGADTQYF,TGTGCCAGCAGCTCCAGCGGGAGTGGGGCAGATACGCAGTATTTT
many,TRBD2,TRBV7-2,TRBJ2-7,CASSLDASGLDEQYF,TGTGCCAGCAGCTTAGATGCTAGCGGTCTGGATGAGCAGTACTTC
many,TRBD1,TRBV12-3/TRBV12-4,TRBJ1-5,CASSLLQGAQPQHF,TGTGCCAGCAGTTTACTGCAGGGGGCTCAGCCCCAGCATTTT
many,TRBD2,TRBV5-1,TRBJ2-1,CASSLGASGSNEQFF,TGCGCCAGCAGCTTGGGGGCTAGCGGGTCCAATGAGCAGTTCTTC
NA,TRBD1,TRBV5-1,TRBJ1-2,CASSADRANYGYTF,TGCGCCAGCAGCGCGGACAGGGCTAACTATGGCTACACCTTC
many,TRBD1,TRBV5-1,TRBJ1-2,CASSLGLGQVVDYGYTF,TGCGCCAGCAGCTTGGGGCTGGGACAGGTGGTTGACTATGGCTACACCTTC
NA,TRBD1,TRBV20-1,TRBJ2-3,CRERLEGQGARTDTQYF,TGCAGGGAACGTTTGGAGGGACAGGGGGCTCGTACAGATACGCAGTATTTT
NA,NA,TRBV5-6,TRBJ2-7,CASSLVQSGEQYF,TGTGCCAGCAGCTTGGTTCAATCGGGCGAGCAGTACTTC
many,NA,TRBV6-1,TRBJ2-7,CASTWDTAYEQYF,TGTGCCAGCACCTGGGATACGGCCTACGAGCAGTACTTC
NA,TRBD1,TRBV15,TRBJ1-1,CATSGQENTEAFF,TGTGCCACCTCGGGACAGGAGAACACTGAAGCTTTCTTT
many,NA,TRBV3-1,TRBJ1-1,CASAVLGNTEAFF,TGTGCCAGCGCGGTTCTCGGGAACACTGAAGCTTTCTTT
many,NA,TRBV2,TRBJ2-3,CASTTRAGSTDTQYF,TGTGCCAGCACCACTCGGGCGGGTAGCACAGATACGCAGTATTTT
many,TRBD1,TRBV20-1,TRBJ1-2,CSARDSGGIQGYTF,TGCAGTGCTAGAGATTCAGGGGGGATACAGGGCTACACCTTC
few,NA,TRBV13,TRBJ1-1,CASSSGSEAFF,TGTGCCAGCAGCTCCGGGTCTGAAGCTTTCTTT
few,NA,TRBV7-2,TRBJ1-6,CASSLVSGSYNSPLHF,TGTGCCAGCAGCTTAGTATCTGGCTCCTATAATTCACCCCTCCACTTT
NA,NA,TRBV18,TRBJ2-6,CASSPRRSGANVLTF,TGTGCCAGCTCACCCCGCCGTTCTGGGGCCAACGTCCTGACTTTC
many,NA,TRBV18,TRBJ1-1,CASSWDQDGEAFF,TGTGCCAGCTCATGGGATCAGGATGGTGAAGCTTTCTTT